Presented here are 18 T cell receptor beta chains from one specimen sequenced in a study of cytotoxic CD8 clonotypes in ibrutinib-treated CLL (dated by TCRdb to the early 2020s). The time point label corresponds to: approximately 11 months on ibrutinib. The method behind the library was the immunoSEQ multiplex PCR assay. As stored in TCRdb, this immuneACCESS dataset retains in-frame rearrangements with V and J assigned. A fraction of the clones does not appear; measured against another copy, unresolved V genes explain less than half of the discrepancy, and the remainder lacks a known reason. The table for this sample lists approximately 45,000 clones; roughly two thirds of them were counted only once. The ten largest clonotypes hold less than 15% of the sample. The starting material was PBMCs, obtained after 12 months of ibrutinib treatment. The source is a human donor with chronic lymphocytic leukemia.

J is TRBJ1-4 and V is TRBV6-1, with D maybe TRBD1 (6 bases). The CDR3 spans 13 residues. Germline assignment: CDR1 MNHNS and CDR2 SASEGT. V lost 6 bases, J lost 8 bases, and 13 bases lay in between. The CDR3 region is CASREGGREKLFF. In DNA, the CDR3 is TGTGCCAGCAGGGAGGGGGGCCGGGAAAAACTGTTTTTT.

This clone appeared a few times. In DNA form, the CDR3 reads TGCGCCAGCAGCTTGGCCGTCTGGACACTGAACAATGAGCAGTTCTTC. Protein product: CASSLAVWTLNNEQFF. The rearrangement uses TRBV5-1 and TRBJ2-1; weak D call: TRBD1 (5 bases). Germline lookup yields CDR1 SGHRS and CDR2 YFSETQ. The CDR3 has 16 amino acids. Between the trimmed V and J ends, which lost 0 bases and 5 bases, there was a span of 15 bases.

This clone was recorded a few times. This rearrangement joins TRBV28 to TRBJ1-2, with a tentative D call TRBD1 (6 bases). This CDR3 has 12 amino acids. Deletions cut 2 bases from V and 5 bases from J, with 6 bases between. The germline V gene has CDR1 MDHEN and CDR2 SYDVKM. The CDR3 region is CASSLTGYGYTF. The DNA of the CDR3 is TGTGCCAGCAGTTTAACAGGGTATGGCTACACCTTC.

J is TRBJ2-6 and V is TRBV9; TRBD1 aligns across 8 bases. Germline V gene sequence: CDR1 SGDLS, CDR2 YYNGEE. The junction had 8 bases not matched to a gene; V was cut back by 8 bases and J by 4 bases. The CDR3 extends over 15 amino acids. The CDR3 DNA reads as TGTGCCAGTACTCAGGGGGCGCTCGGGGCCAACGTCCTGACTTTC. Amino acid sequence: CASTQGALGANVLTF. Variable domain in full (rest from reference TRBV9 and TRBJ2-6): DSGVTQTPKHLITATGQRVTLRCSPRSGDLSVYWYQQSLDQGLQFLIQYYNGEERAKGNILERFSAQQFPDLHSELNLSSLELGDSALYFCASTQGALGANVLTFGAGSRLTVL.

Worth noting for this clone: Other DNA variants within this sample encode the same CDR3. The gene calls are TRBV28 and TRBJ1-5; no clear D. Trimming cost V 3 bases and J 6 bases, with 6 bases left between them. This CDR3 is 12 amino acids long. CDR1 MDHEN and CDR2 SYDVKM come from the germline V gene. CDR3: CASSLLGQPQHF. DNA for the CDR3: TGTGCCAGCAGTTTGTTAGGTCAGCCCCAGCATTTT.

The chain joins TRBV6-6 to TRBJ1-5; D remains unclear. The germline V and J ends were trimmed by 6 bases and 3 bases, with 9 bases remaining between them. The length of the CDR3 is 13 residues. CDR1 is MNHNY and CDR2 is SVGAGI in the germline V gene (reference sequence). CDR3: CASSLLDNQPQHF. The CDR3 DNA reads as TGTGCCAGCAGCCTGCTAGACAATCAGCCCCAGCATTTT.

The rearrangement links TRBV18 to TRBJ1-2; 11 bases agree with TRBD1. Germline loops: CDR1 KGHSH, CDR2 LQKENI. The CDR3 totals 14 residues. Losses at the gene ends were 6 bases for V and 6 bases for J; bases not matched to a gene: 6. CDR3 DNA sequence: TGTGCCAGCTCTCCAGGACAGGGGGCCGATGGCTACACCTTC. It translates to CASSPGQGADGYTF.

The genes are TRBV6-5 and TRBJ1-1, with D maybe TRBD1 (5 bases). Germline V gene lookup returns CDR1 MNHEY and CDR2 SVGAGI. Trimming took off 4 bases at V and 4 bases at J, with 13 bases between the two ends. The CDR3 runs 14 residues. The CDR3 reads CASSSRSGGTEAFF. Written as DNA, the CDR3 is TGTGCCAGCAGTTCCCGATCGGGGGGCACTGAAGCTTTCTTT.

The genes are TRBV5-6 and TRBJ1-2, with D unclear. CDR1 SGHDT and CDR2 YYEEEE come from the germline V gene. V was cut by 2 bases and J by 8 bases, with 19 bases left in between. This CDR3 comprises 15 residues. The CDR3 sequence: CASSLSALSSRGYTF. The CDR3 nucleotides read TGTGCCAGCAGCTTATCCGCTTTGAGTTCCCGCGGCTACACCTTC.

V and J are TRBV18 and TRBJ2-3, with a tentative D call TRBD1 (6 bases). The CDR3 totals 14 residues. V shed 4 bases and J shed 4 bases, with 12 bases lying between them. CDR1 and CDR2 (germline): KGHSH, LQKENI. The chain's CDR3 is CASSLTGSADTQYF. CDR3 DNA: TGTGCCAGCTCACTAACAGGGTCCGCAGATACGCAGTATTTT.

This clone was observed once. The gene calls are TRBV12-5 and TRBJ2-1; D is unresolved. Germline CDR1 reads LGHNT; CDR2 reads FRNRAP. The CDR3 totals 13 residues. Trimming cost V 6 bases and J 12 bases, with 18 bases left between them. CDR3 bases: TGTGCTAGTGGCCCCCGCGGCCTTTCGAGGCAGTTCTTC. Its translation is CASGPRGLSRQFF.

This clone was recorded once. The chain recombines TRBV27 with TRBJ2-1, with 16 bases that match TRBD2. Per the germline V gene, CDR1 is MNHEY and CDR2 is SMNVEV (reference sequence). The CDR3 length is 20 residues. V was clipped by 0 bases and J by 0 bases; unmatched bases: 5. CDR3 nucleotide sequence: TGTGCCAGCAGTTTATCGGAGGGACTAGCGGGAGGGCACTCCTACAATGAGCAGTTCTTC. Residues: CASSLSEGLAGGHSYNEQFF.

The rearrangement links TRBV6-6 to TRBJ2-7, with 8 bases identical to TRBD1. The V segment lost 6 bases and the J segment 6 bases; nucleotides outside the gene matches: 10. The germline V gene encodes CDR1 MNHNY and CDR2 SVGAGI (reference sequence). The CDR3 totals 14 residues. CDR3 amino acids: CASSPTGVRAEQYF. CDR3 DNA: TGTGCCAGCAGCCCGACAGGGGTTAGGGCCGAGCAGTACTTC.

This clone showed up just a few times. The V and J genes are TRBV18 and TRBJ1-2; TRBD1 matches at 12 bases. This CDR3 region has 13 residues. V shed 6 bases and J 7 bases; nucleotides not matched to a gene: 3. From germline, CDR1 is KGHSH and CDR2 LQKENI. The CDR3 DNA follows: TGTGCCAGCTCGGGACAGGGGGCTAGTGGCTACACCTTC. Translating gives CASSGQGASGYTF. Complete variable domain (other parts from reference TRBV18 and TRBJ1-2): NAGVMQNPRHLVRRRGQEARLRCSPMKGHSHVYWYRQLPEEGLKFMVYLQKENIIDESGMPKERFSAEFPKEGPSILRIQQVVRGDSAAYFCASSGQGASGYTFGSGTRLTVV.

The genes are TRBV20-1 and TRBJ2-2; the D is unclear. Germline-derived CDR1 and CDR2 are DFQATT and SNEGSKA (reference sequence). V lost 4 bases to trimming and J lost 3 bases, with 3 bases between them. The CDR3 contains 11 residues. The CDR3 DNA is TGCAGTGCTACCTACACCGGGGAGCTGTTTTTT. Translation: CSATYTGELFF.

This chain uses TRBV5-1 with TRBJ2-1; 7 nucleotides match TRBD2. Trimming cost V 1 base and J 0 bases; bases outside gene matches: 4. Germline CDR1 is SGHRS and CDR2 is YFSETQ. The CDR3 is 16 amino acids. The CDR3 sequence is CASSLSGGSSYNEQFF. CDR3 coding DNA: TGCGCCAGCAGCTTGAGTGGCGGGAGCTCCTACAATGAGCAGTTCTTC.

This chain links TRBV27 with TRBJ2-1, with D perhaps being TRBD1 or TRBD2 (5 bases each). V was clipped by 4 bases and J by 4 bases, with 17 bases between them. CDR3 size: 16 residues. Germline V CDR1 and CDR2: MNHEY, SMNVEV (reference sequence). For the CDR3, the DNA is TGTGCCAGCAGTTCCAATCTGGGGGAATCGTACAATGAGCAGTTCTTC. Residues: CASSSNLGESYNEQFF.

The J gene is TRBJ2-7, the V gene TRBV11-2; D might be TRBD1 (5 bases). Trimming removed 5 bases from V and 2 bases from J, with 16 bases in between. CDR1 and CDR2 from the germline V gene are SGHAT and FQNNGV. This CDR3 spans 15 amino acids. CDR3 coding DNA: TGTGCCAGCAGCCCCCAGGGCTCAGGTCCCTACGAGCAGTACTTC. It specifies CASSPQGSGPYEQYF.